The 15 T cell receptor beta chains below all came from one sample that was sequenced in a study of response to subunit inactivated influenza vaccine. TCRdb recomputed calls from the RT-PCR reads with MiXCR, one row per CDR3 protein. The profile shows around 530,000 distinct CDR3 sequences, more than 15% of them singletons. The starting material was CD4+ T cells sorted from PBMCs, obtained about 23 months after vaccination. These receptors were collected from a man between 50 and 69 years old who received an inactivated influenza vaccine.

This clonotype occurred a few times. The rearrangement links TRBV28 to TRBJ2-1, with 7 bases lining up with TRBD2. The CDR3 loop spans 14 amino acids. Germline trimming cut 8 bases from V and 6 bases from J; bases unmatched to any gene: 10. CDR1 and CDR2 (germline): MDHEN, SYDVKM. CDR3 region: CASGIGGSFNEQFF. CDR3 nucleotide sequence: TGTGCCAGCGGGATCGGCGGGAGTTTCAATGAGCAGTTCTTC.

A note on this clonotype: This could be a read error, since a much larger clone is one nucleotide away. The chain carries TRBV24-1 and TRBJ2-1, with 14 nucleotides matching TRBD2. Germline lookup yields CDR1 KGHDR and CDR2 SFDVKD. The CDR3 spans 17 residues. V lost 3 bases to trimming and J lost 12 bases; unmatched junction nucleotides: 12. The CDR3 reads CATSDETSGRALDGQFF. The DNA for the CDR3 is TGTGCCACCAGTGATGAGACTAGCGGGAGGGCCTTGGATGGGCAGTTCTTC.

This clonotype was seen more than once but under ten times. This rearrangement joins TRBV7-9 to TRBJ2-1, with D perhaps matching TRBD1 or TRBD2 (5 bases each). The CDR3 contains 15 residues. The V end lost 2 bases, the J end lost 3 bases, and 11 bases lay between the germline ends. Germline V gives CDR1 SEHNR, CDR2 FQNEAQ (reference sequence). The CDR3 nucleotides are TGTGCCAGCAGCTTAAGGGGAGAATTCTACAATGAGCAGTTCTTC. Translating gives CASSLRGEFYNEQFF. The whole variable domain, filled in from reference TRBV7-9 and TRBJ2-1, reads DTGVSQNPRHKITKRGQNVTFRCDPISEHNRLYWYRQTLGQGPEFLTYFQNEAQLEKSRLLSDRFSAERPKGSFSTLEIQRTEQGDSAMYLCASSLRGEFYNEQFFGPGTRLTVL.

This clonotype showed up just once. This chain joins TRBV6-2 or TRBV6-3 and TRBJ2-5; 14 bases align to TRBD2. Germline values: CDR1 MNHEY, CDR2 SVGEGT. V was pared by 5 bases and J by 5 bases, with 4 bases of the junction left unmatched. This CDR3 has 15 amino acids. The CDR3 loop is CASSRLAGGYETQYF. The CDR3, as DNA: TGTGCCAGCAGTCGACTAGCGGGGGGGTATGAGACCCAGTACTTC.

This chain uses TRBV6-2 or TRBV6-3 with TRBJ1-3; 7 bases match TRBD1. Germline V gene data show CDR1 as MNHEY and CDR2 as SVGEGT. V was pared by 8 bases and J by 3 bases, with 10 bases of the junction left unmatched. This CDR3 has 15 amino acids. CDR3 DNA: TGTGCCAGCGGCAGAGGGGGCGGAGGTGGAAACACCATATATTTT. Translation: CASGRGGGGGNTIYF.

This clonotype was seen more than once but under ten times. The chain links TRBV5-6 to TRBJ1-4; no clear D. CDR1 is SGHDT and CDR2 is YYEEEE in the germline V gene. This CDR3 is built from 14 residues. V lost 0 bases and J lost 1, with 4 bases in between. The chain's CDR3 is CASSLGVTNEKLFF. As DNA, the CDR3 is TGTGCCAGCAGCTTGGGGGTAACTAATGAAAAACTGTTTTTT.

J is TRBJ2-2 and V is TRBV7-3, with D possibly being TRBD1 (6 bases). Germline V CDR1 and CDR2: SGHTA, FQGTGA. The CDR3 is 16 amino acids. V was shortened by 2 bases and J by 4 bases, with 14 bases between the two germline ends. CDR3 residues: CASSLSQQGGTGELFF. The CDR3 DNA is TGTGCCAGCAGCTTATCCCAACAGGGTGGCACCGGGGAGCTGTTTTTT.

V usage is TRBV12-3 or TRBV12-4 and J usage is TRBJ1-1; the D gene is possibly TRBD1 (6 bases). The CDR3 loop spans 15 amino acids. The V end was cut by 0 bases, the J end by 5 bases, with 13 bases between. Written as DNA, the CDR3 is TGTGCCAGCAGTTTAGCAAGGGGGGCGCGGACTGAAGCTTTCTTT. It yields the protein CASSLARGARTEAFF.

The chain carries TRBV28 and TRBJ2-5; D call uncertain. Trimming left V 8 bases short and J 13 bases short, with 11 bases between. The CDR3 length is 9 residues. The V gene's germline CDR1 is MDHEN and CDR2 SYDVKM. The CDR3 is CASGKERYF. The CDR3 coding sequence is TGTGCCAGCGGAAAAGAGAGGTACTTC.

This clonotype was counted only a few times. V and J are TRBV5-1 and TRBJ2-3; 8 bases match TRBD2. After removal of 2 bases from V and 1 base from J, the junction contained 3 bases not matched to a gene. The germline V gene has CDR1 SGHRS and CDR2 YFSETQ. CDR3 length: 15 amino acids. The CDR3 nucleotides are TGCGCCAGCAGCTTCACAGCGGGGGGCACAGATACGCAGTATTTT. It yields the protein CASSFTAGGTDTQYF.

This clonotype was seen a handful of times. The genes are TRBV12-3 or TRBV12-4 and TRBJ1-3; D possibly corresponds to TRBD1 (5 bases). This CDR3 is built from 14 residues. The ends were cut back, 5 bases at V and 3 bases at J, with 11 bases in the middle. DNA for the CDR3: TGTGCCAGCAGTCCCCAGGGTTATGGAAACACCATATATTTT. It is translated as CASSPQGYGNTIYF.

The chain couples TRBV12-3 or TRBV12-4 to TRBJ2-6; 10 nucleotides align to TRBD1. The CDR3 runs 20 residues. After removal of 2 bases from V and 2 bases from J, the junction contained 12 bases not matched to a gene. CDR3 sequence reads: CASSLRKGQGKKAGANVLTF. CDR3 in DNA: TGTGCCAGCAGTTTACGGAAGGGACAGGGGAAGAAGGCTGGGGCCAACGTCCTGACTTTC.

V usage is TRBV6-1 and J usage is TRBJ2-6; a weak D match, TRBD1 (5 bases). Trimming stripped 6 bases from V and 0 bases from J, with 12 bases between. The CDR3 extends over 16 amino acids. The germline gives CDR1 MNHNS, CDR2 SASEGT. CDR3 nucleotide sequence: TGTGCCAGCAGGTTGGCAGGGAACTCTGGGGCCAACGTCCTGACTTTC. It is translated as CASRLAGNSGANVLTF.

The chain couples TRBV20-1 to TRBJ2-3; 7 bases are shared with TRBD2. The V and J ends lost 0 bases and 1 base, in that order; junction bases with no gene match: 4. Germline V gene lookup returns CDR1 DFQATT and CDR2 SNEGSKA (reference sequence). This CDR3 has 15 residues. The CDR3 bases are TGCAGTGCTAGAGATTTTGCGGGGGGCACAGATACGCAGTATTTT. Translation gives CSARDFAGGTDTQYF.

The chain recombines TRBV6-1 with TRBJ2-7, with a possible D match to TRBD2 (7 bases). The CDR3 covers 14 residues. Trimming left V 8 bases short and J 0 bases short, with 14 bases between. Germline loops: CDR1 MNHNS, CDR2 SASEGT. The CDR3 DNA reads TGTGCCAGCGCCGGGGGGCCATTCTCCTACGAGCAGTACTTC. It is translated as CASAGGPFSYEQYF.